This T cell receptor (beta chain) originates from a study of cytomegalovirus exposure and HLA in healthy donors. The CDR3 has 17 amino acids. The V gene's germline CDR1 is MDHEN and CDR2 SYDVKM. The PCR contained 60 Vbeta and 13 Jbeta primers. Data came from immunoSEQ multiplex PCR; TCRdb stores just in-frame clones and leaves some out. The sample lists some 110,000 clones; about four fifths were seen once. V and J are TRBV28 and TRBJ2-5; TRBD2 matches 9 bases. TRBJ2-7 explains the end of the DNA better; the J call may be wrong. The source is a man aged 25 to 40 in good health and CMV-seropositive. The sample was PBMCs. As DNA, the CDR3 is TGTGCCAGCAGTTTGCTTCTAGCGGGGCCGAGCTCCTACGAGCAGTACTTC. Translation gives CASSLLLAGPSSYEQYF.